The 14 T cell receptor beta chains given below trace back to one sample, sequenced in a study of blood T cell repertoires in COVID-19. The method was immunoSEQ multiplex PCR; TCRdb's version includes in-frame clones alone and lacks a portion of them. The sample lists approximately 450,000 clones, 70% to 90% occurring once. Sequencing was done on a sample of PBMCs or T cells enriched from blood (not recorded which). The receptors derive from a woman between 18 and 29 years old with acute COVID-19.

This chain uses TRBV19 with TRBJ1-2; unclear D gene. CDR3 length: 14 amino acids. The germline V gene encodes CDR1 LNHDA and CDR2 SQIVND (reference sequence). The ends were cut back, 0 bases at V and 4 bases at J, with 9 bases in the middle. CDR3 loop: CASSIDHAGYGYTF. As DNA, the CDR3 is TGTGCCAGTAGTATAGATCACGCAGGCTATGGCTACACCTTC. Drawing the rest from reference TRBV19 and TRBJ1-2, the complete variable domain is DGGITQSPKYLFRKEGQNVTLSCEQNLNHDAMYWYRQDPGQGLRLIYYSQIVNDFQKGDIAEGYSVSREKKESFPLTVTSAQKNPTAFYLCASSIDHAGYGYTFGSGTRLTVV.

The chain has TRBV10-2 and TRBJ1-2, with 8 bases lining up with TRBD1. The J segment lost 11 bases and the V segment lost 10 bases, leaving 9 bases of the junction unmatched. This CDR3 has 11 residues. Germline lookup yields CDR1 WSHSY and CDR2 SAAADI. The CDR3 here is CAKRDRQGYTF. The DNA of the CDR3 is TGCGCCAAACGGGACAGGCAGGGGTACACCTTC.

A few counts support this clone. The chain couples TRBV10-3 to TRBJ1-1, with TRBD1 matching over 11 bases. The V and J ends lost 3 bases and 3 bases, in that order; junction bases with no gene match: 15. Germline loops: CDR1 ENHRY, CDR2 SYGVKD. This CDR3 has 19 residues. The chain's CDR3 is CAISDWEWDRGSQDTEAFF. The DNA of the CDR3 is TGTGCCATCAGTGACTGGGAGTGGGACAGGGGGTCTCAGGACACTGAAGCTTTCTTT.

This clone was found once. The chain recombines TRBV23-1 with TRBJ2-3; TRBD1 matches 11 bases. TRBV23-1 is filed as an ORF, its function uncertain. Trimming took 1 base from V and 2 from J; bases not matched to a gene: 14. The CDR3 runs to 20 residues. The CDR3 loop is CASSQCFRDRGIIATDTQYF. The CDR3 coding sequence is TGCGCCAGCAGTCAATGCTTCAGGGACAGGGGGATCATAGCCACAGATACGCAGTATTTT.

V usage is TRBV19 and J usage is TRBJ2-3; D not certain. The CDR3 runs to 14 residues. V lost 7 bases and J 0 bases, leaving 11 bases between the germline ends. The germline V gene encodes CDR1 LNHDA and CDR2 SQIVND (reference sequence). Written as DNA, the CDR3 is TGTGCCAGTACGGTGACTTCTAGCACAGATACGCAGTATTTT. It translates to CASTVTSSTDTQYF.

The chain is built from TRBV7-2 and TRBJ2-7; D perhaps matches TRBD2 (6 bases). Per germline, CDR1 SGHTA and CDR2 FQGNSA. CDR3 length equals 17 residues. V lost 2 bases and J 2 bases, leaving 19 bases between the germline ends. The CDR3 DNA follows: TGTGCCAGCAGCTTAAGCTCGATGCGACTAGAGACCTACGAGCAGTACTTC. Its protein product is CASSLSSMRLETYEQYF.

The DNA for the CDR3 is TGTGCCAGCAGCTTGACTAGATTCAATGAGCAGTTCTTC. Translating it yields CASSLTRFNEQFF. This chain connects TRBV11-3 to TRBJ2-1; weak D call: TRBD2 (6 bases). The CDR3 length is 13 residues. Germline V CDR1 and CDR2: SGHNT, YENEEA. V lost 3 bases to trimming and J lost 6 bases, with 9 bases between them.

The chain recombines TRBV6-6 with TRBJ2-1; TRBD2 matches 10 bases. The junction had 16 bases not matched to a gene; V was cut back by 5 bases and J by 3 bases. CDR1 and CDR2 from the germline V gene are MNHNY and SVGAGI (reference sequence). This CDR3 contains 19 residues. The CDR3 coding sequence is TGTGCCAGCAGTCCCAGGGACAGTGCGGGACTAGCGAGCTACAATGAGCAGTTCTTC. Translating it yields CASSPRDSAGLASYNEQFF.

This clone is a singleton in its sample. The rearrangement joins TRBV7-8 to TRBJ1-4; D might be TRBD1 (6 bases). The CDR3 is made up of 15 amino acids. The V end lost 8 bases, the J end lost 8 bases, and 21 bases lay between the germline ends. CDR1 is SGHVS and CDR2 is FQNEAQ in the germline V gene. The CDR3 bases are TGTGCCAGCGCACAGGGTCGGCTCCCCCTGGAAAAACTGTTTTTT. This sequence encodes CASAQGRLPLEKLFF.

This clone was seen more than once but under ten times. V usage is TRBV15 and J usage is TRBJ1-4; no clear D. Deletions cut 5 bases from V and 8 bases from J, with 15 bases between. The CDR3 runs 14 residues. CDR1 and CDR2 from the germline V gene are LNHNV and YYDKDF (reference sequence). The CDR3 is CATSLEAAVEKLFF. The CDR3 nucleotides are TGTGCCACCAGCCTCGAGGCGGCAGTAGAAAAACTGTTTTTT.

The chain recombines TRBV2 with TRBJ2-7; D is uncertain. Germline V gene lookup returns CDR1 SNHLY and CDR2 FYNNEI. The CDR3 contains 14 residues. V shed 6 bases and J shed 0 bases, with 12 bases lying between them. The CDR3 bases are TGTGCCAGCAGGGCCAGCGAGAGCTCCTACGAGCAGTACTTC. Its translation: CASRASESSYEQYF.

The chain employs TRBV10-3 and TRBJ2-3; D is uncertain. Germline V CDR1 and CDR2: ENHRY, SYGVKD. The CDR3 loop spans 13 amino acids. V was cut by 0 bases and J by 4 bases, with 5 bases left in between. The CDR3 nucleotides read TGTGCCATCAGTGAGTCACGGGCAGATACGCAGTATTTT. It codes for CAISESRADTQYF.

CDR3 sequence (DNA): TGTGCCAGCAGCTTAGACAGACCCACTGAAGCTTTCTTT. This translates into CASSLDRPTEAFF. V is TRBV28 and J is TRBJ1-1, with D possibly TRBD1 on 5 matching bases. The CDR3 consists of 13 residues. In germline, CDR1 is MDHEN, CDR2 SYDVKM. The V end was cut by 6 bases, the J end by 4 bases, with 12 bases between. The full variable domain, completed using reference TRBV28 and TRBJ1-1, is DVKVTQSSRYLVKRTGEKVFLECVQDMDHENMFWYRQDPGLGLRLIYFSYDVKMKEKGDIPEGYSVSREKKERFSLILESASTNQTSMYLCASSLDRPTEAFFGQGTRLTVV.

The chain has TRBV7-8 and TRBJ2-3; tentatively, D is TRBD1 (6 bases). Trimming stripped 0 bases from V and 7 bases from J, with 11 bases between. The CDR3 totals 14 residues. Looked up from germline, CDR1 is SGHVS and CDR2 is FQNEAQ. CDR3 bases: TGTGCCAGCAGCTTAGCGTTGGGGGCGAATACGCAGTATTTT. Protein product: CASSLALGANTQYF. Together with reference TRBV7-8 and TRBJ2-3, the CDR3 gives the full variable domain: GAGVSQSPRYKVAKRGQDVALRCDPISGHVSLFWYQQALGQGPEFLTYFQNEAQLDKSGLPSDRFFAERPEGSVSTLKIQRTQQEDSAVYLCASSLALGANTQYFGPGTRLTVL.